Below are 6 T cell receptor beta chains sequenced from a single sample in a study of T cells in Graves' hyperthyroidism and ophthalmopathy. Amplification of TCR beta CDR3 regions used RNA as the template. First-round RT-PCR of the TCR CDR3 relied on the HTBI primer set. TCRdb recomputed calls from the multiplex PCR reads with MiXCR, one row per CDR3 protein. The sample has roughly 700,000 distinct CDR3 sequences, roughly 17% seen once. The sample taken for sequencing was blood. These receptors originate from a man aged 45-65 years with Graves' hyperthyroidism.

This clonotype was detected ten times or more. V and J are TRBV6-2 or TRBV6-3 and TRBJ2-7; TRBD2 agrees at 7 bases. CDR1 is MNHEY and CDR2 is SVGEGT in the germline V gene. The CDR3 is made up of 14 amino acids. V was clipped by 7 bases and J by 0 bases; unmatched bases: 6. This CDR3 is CASISRDYSYEQYF. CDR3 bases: TGTGCCAGCATTTCCCGGGACTACTCCTACGAGCAGTACTTC.

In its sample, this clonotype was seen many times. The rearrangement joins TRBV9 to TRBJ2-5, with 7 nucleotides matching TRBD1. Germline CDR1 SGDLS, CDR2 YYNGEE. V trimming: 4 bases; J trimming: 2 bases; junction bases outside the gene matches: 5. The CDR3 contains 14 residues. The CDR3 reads CASSTGTVQETQYF. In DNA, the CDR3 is TGTGCCAGCAGCACCGGGACAGTTCAAGAGACCCAGTACTTC. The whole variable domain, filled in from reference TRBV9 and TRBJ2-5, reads DSGVTQTPKHLITATGQRVTLRCSPRSGDLSVYWYQQSLDQGLQFLIQYYNGEERAKGNILERFSAQQFPDLHSELNLSSLELGDSALYFCASSTGTVQETQYFGPGTRLLVL.

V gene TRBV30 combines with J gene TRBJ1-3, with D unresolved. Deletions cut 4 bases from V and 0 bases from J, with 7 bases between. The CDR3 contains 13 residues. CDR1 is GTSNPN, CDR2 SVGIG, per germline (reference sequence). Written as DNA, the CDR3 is TGTGCCTGGAAAGATCACTCTGGAAACACCATATATTTT. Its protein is CAWKDHSGNTIYF.

The CDR3 region is CASKPTGHNSPLHF. In nucleotides, the CDR3 is TGTGCCAGCAAGCCGACAGGTCATAATTCACCCCTCCACTTT. The chain carries TRBV11-2 and TRBJ1-6; maybe TRBD1 (6 bases). Trimming took 7 bases from V and 5 from J, leaving 12 bases between them. The germline gives CDR1 SGHAT, CDR2 FQNNGV. This CDR3 has 14 amino acids. Full variable domain (missing parts from reference TRBV11-2 and TRBJ1-6): EAGVAQSPRYKIIEKRQSVAFWCNPISGHATLYWYQQILGQGPKLLIQFQNNGVVDDSQLPKDRFSAERLKGVDSTLKIQPAKLEDSAVYLCASKPTGHNSPLHFGNGTRLTVT.

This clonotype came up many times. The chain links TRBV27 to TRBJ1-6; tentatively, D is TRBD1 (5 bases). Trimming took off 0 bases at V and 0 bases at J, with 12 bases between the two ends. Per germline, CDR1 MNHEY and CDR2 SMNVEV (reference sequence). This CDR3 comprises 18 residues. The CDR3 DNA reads TGTGCCAGCAGTTTATCATGGGGCGAAAGCTCCTATAATTCACCCCTCCACTTT. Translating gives CASSLSWGESSYNSPLHF.

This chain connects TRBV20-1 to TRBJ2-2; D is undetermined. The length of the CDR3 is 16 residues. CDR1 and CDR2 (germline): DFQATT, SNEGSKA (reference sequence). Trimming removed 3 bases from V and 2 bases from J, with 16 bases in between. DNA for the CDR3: TGCAGTGCTAGTTTTCGGGCCCAATCCAACACCGGGGAGCTGTTTTTT. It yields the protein CSASFRAQSNTGELFF.